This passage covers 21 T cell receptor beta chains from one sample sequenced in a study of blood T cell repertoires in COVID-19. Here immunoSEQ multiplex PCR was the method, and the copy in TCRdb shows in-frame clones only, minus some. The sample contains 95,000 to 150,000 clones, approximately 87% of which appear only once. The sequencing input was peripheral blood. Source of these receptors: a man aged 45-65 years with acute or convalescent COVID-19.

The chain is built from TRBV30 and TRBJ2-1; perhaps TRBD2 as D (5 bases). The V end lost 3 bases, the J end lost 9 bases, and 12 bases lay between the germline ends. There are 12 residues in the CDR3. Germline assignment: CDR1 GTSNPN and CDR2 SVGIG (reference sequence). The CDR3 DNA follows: TGTGCCTGGAGCTTTAGCGTGTTTGAGCAGTTCTTC. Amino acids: CAWSFSVFEQFF.

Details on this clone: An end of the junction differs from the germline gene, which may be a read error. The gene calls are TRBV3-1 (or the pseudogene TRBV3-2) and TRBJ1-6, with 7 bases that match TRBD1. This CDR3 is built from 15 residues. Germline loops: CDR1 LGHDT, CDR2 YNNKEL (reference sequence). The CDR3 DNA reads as TGTGCCAGCAACCAAGGGGGGACAGAGAATTCACCCCTCCACTTT. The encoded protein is CASNQGGTENSPLHF.

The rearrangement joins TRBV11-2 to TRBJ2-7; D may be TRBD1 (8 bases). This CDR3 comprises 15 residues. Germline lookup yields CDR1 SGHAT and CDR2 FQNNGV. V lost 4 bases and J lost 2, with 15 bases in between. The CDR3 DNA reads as TGTGCCAGCAGCTCCTGGACAGGGACTACCTACGAGCAGTACTTC. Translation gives CASSSWTGTTYEQYF. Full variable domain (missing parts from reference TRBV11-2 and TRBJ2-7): EAGVAQSPRYKIIEKRQSVAFWCNPISGHATLYWYQQILGQGPKLLIQFQNNGVVDDSQLPKDRFSAERLKGVDSTLKIQPAKLEDSAVYLCASSSWTGTTYEQYFGPGTRLTVT.

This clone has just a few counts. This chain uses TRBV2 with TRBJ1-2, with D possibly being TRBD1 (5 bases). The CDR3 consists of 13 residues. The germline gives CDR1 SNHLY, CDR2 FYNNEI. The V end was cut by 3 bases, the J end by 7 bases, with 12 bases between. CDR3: CASSDVQGSGYTF. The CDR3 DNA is TGTGCCAGCAGTGATGTCCAGGGAAGTGGCTACACCTTC.

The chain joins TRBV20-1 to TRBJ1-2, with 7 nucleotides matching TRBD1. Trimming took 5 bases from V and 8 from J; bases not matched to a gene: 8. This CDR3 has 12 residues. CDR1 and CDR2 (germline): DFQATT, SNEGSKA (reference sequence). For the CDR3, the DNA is TGCAGTGCTGGTGGGACAGTACTAGGCTACACCTTC. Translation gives CSAGGTVLGYTF.

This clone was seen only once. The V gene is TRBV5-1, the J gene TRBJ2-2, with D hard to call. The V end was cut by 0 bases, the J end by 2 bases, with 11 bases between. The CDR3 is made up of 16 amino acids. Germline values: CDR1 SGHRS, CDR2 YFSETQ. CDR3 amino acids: CASSLAVSANTGELFF. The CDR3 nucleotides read TGCGCCAGCAGCTTGGCCGTAAGCGCTAACACCGGGGAGCTGTTTTTT.

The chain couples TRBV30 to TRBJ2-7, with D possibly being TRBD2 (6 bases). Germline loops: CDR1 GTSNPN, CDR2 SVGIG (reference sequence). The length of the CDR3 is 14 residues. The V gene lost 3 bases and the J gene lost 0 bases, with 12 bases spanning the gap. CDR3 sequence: CAWRSGRSSYEQYF. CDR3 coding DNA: TGTGCCTGGAGGTCGGGGAGGAGCTCCTACGAGCAGTACTTC.

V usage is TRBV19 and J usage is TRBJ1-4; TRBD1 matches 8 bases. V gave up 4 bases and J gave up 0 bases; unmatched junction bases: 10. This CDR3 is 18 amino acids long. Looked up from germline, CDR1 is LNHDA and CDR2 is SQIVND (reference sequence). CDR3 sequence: CASSTTGTGYATNEKLFF. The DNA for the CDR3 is TGTGCCAGTAGTACGACCGGGACAGGATATGCAACTAATGAAAAACTGTTTTTT.

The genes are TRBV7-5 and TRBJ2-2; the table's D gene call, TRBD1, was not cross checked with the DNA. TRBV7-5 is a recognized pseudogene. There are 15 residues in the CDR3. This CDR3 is CVRSLRTGHTGELFF. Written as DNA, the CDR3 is TGTGTCAGAAGCCTAAGGACAGGGCACACCGGGGAGCTGTTTTTT.

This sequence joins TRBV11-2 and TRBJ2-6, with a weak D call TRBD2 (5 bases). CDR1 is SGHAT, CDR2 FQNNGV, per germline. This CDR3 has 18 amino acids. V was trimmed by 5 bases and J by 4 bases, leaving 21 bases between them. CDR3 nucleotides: TGTGCCAGCAGCCCATTAGCGCAGGTAGAATTGGGGGCCAACGTCCTGACTTTC. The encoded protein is CASSPLAQVELGANVLTF. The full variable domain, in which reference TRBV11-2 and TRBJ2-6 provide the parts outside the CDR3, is EAGVAQSPRYKIIEKRQSVAFWCNPISGHATLYWYQQILGQGPKLLIQFQNNGVVDDSQLPKDRFSAERLKGVDSTLKIQPAKLEDSAVYLCASSPLAQVELGANVLTFGAGSRLTVL.

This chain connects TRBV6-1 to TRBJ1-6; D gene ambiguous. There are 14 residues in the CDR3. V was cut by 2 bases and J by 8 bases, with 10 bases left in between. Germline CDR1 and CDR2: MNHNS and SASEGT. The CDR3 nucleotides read TGTGCCAGCAGTGAAAATGCAGAGGATTCACCCCTCCACTTT. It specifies CASSENAEDSPLHF.

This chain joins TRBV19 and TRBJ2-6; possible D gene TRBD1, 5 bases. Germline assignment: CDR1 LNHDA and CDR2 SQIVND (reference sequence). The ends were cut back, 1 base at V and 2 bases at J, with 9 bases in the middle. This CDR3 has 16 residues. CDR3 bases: TGTGCCAGTAGTATAGGGCAGGGTGCTGGGGCCAACGTCCTGACTTTC. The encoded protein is CASSIGQGAGANVLTF.

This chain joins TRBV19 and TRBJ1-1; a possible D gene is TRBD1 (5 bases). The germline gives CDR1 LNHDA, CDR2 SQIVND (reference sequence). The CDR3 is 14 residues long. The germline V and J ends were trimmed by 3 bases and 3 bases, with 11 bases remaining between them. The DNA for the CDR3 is TGTGCCAGTAGTATCGCAGGGTGGGACACTGAAGCTTTCTTT. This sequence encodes CASSIAGWDTEAFF.

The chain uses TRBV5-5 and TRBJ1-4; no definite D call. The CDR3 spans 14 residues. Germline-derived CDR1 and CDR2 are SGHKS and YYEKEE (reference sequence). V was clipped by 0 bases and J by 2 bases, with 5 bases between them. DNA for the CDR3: TGTGCCAGCAGCTTGGACTCTACTAATGAAAAACTGTTTTTT. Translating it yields CASSLDSTNEKLFF.

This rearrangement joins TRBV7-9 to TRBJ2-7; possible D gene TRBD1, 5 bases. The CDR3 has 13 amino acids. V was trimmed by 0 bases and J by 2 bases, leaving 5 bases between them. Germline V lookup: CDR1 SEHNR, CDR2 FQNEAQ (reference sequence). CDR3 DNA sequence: TGTGCCAGCAGCTTAGCGGGGCCCTACGAGCAGTACTTC. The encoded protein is CASSLAGPYEQYF.

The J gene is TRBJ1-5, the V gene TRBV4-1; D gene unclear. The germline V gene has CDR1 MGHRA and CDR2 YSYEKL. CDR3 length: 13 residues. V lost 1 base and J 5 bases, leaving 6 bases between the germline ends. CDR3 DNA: TGCGCCAGCAGCCAAGGTGGCTATCAGCCCCAGCATTTT. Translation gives CASSQGGYQPQHF.

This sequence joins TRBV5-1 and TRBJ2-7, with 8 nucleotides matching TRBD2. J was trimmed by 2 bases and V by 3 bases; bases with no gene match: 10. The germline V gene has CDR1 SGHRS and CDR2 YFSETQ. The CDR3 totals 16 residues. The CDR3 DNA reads TGCGCCAGCAGCTCAATAAGCGGGAGAGCAGCCTACGAGCAGTACTTC. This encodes CASSSISGRAAYEQYF.

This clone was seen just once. CDR3 amino acids: CASRTKGRTEAFF. The CDR3 DNA is TGTGCCAGCAGGACGAAAGGGAGGACTGAAGCTTTCTTT. The chain recombines TRBV12-3 or TRBV12-4 with TRBJ1-1; no clear D. V gave up 6 bases and J gave up 5 bases, with 13 bases separating them. The CDR3 contains 13 residues.

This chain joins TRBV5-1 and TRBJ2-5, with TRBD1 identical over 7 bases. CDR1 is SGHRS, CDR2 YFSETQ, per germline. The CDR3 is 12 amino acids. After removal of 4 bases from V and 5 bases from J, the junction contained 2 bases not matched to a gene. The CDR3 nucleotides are TGCGCCAGCAGCGCACAGGGGGAGACCCAGTACTTC. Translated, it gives CASSAQGETQYF.

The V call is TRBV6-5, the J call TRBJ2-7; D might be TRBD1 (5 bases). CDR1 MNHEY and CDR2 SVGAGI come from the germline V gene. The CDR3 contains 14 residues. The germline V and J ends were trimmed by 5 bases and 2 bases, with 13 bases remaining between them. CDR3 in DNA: TGTGCCAGCAGTACCGACAGTTTTCCCTACGAGCAGTACTTC. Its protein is CASSTDSFPYEQYF.

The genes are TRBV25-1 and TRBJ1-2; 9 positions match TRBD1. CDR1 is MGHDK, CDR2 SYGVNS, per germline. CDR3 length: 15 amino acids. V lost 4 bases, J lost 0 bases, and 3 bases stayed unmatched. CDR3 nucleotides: TGTGCCAGCAGTGGGGGGACAGGGACTAACTATGGCTACACCTTC. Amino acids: CASSGGTGTNYGYTF.